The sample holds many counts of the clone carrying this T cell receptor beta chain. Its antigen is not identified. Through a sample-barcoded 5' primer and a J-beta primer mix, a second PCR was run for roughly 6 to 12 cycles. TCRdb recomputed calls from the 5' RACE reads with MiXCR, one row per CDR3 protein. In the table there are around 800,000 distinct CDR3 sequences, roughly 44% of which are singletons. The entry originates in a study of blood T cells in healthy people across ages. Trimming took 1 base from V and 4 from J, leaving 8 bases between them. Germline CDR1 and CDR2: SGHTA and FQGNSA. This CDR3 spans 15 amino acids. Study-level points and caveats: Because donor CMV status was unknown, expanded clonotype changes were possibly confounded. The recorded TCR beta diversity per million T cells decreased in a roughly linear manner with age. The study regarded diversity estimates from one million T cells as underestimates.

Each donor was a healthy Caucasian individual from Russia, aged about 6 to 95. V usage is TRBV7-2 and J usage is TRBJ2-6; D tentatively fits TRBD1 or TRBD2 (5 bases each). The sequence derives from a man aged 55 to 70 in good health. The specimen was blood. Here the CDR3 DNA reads TGTGCCAGCAGCTTAGGAGGGGACGGGGCCAACGTCCTGACTTTC. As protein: CASSLGGDGANVLTF.